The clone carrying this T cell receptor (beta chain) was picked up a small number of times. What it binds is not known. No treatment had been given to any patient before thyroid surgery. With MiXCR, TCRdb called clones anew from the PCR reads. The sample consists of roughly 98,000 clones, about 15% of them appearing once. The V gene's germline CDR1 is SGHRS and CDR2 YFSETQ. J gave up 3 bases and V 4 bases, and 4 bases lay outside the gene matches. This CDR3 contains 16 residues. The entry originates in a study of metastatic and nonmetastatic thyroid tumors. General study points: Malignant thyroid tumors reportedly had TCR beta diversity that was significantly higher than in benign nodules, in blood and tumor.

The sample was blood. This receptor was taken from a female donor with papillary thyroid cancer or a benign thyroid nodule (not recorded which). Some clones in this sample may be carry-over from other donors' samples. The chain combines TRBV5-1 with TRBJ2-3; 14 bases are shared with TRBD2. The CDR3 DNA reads TGCGCCAGCAGCCCGGGACTAGCGGGGGAAACAGATACGCAGTATTTT. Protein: CASSPGLAGETDTQYF.